Shown below are 8 T cell receptor beta chains from a single sample sequenced in a study of shared clonotypes between healthy human individuals. Sequenced by immunoSEQ multiplex PCR; TCRdb stores in-frame clones only, minus some. This table holds about 2.4 million clones, roughly 92% found once. Material for sequencing was naive CD4+ T cells sorted from blood. Subset specified: CD45RA+ positively selected. The receptors were sampled from a man between 18 and 29 years old in good health.

V usage is TRBV19 and J usage is TRBJ1-2; D is perhaps TRBD1 (5 bases). Germline V gives CDR1 LNHDA, CDR2 SQIVND (reference sequence). The length of the CDR3 is 15 residues. V was clipped by 4 bases and J by 0 bases, with 12 bases between them. Here the CDR3 DNA reads TGTGCCAGTAGTAAACAGGAGAACCCTAACTATGGCTACACCTTC. Its protein product is CASSKQENPNYGYTF.

The chain employs TRBV2 and TRBJ2-3; tentative D call: TRBD2 (7 bases). Trimming shortened V by 6 bases and J by 2 bases, and 21 bases separated the two germline ends. Germline V gives CDR1 SNHLY, CDR2 FYNNEI. The CDR3 length is 17 residues. The CDR3: CASSPRGAGALTDTQYF. CDR3 nucleotides: TGTGCCAGCAGCCCCCGAGGGGCGGGGGCGCTCACAGATACGCAGTATTTT.

As concerns this clone: Other DNA variants within this sample encode the same CDR3. V is TRBV6-1 and J is TRBJ2-5; D uncertain. CDR1 and CDR2 (germline): MNHNS, SASEGT. The V end lost 4 bases, the J end lost 5 bases, and 5 bases lay between the germline ends. There are 11 residues in the CDR3. This CDR3 reads CASSAGETQYF. The CDR3 DNA is TGTGCCAGCAGTGCTGGGGAGACCCAGTACTTC.

V is TRBV11-3 and J is TRBJ2-7; 14 nucleotides match TRBD2. The CDR3 is made up of 19 amino acids. Germline CDR1 is SGHNT and CDR2 is YENEEA. V trimming: 1 base; J trimming: 0 bases; junction bases outside the gene matches: 8. CDR3 residues: CASSLVGTSGGPSSYEQYF. CDR3 nucleotide sequence: TGTGCCAGCAGCTTAGTTGGGACTAGCGGGGGCCCGAGCTCCTACGAGCAGTACTTC.

The CDR3 sequence: CASSGTSDVWSTDTQYF. CDR3 DNA: TGTGCCAGCAGTGGGACCTCGGACGTCTGGAGCACAGATACGCAGTATTTT. The chain recombines TRBV6-1 with TRBJ2-3; D remains unclear. Per the germline V gene, CDR1 is MNHNS and CDR2 is SASEGT. The CDR3 has 17 residues. V lost 4 bases and J lost 0, with 17 bases in between.

Regarding this clone: This CDR3 is also generated by other DNA sequences in the sample. This chain links TRBV30 with TRBJ2-5; 9 bases map to TRBD2. The CDR3 runs 14 residues. V trimming: 0 bases; J trimming: 4 bases; junction bases outside the gene matches: 3. The germline CDR1 and CDR2 sequences are GTSNPN and SVGIG (reference sequence). The CDR3 spells CAWSVGLAGETQYF. The CDR3 DNA reads as TGTGCCTGGAGTGTGGGACTAGCTGGAGAGACCCAGTACTTC. The full variable domain, in which reference TRBV30 and TRBJ2-5 provide the parts outside the CDR3, is SQTIHQWPATLVQPVGSPLSLECTVEGTSNPNLYWYRQAAGRGLQLLFYSVGIGQISSEVPQNLSASRPQDRQFILSSKKLLLSDSGFYLCAWSVGLAGETQYFGPGTRLLVL.

The chain carries TRBV5-5 and TRBJ2-1; TRBD1 aligns across 8 bases. CDR1 SGHKS and CDR2 YYEKEE come from the germline V gene (reference sequence). Trimming at V came to 4 bases and at J to 4 bases, leaving 4 bases not matched to a gene. This CDR3 comprises 14 residues. The chain's CDR3 is CASSIGQGYNEQFF. The CDR3 bases are TGTGCCAGCAGCATCGGACAGGGTTACAATGAGCAGTTCTTC.

V gene TRBV4-1 combines with J gene TRBJ2-6; tentatively, D is TRBD2 (7 bases). Deletions cut 4 bases from V and 4 bases from J, with 17 bases between. The germline CDR1 and CDR2 sequences are MGHRA and YSYEKL. This CDR3 is built from 17 residues. The CDR3 sequence: CASSRDIGGQGANVLTF. CDR3 sequence (DNA): TGCGCCAGCAGCCGGGACATCGGGGGGCAAGGGGCCAACGTCCTGACTTTC.